This T cell receptor (beta chain) was observed in a study of cytomegalovirus exposure and HLA in healthy donors. Study findings and constraints: With high specificity and sensitivity, the classifier reportedly diagnosed cytomegalovirus status.

Comment on this clone: The antigen is not known.

Trimming stripped 0 bases from V and 5 bases from J, with 10 bases between. In germline, CDR1 is MNHNY, CDR2 SVGAGI (reference sequence). The CDR3 runs to 14 residues. The protocol was immunoSEQ multiplex PCR, while the TCRdb copy is restricted to in-frame clones and leaves out a portion. The repertoire has 140,000 or so clones, 75% to 90% of them found once; the top ten carry approximately 10%. The sample comprised PBMCs. This sequence originates from a young woman in good health and CMV-seropositive. The chain combines TRBV6-6 with TRBJ1-1; unclear D gene. The CDR3 here is CASSYSREGTEAFF. The CDR3 nucleotides read TGTGCCAGCAGTTACTCGAGGGAAGGGACTGAAGCTTTCTTT.